This TCR beta chain originates from a study of identical twins. CDR3 length equals 13 residues. The germline V gene encodes CDR1 LGHDT and CDR2 YNNKEL (reference sequence). Trimming shortened V by 5 bases and J by 3 bases, and 11 bases separated the two germline ends. A note on this clonotype: Its antigen is not identified.

TCRdb re-analysed the 5' RACE reads in MiXCR, keeping a single row per CDR3 protein. The sample shows roughly 200,000 distinct CDR3 sequences, roughly 15% of them seen only once. The study's findings and limits: Where beta out-of-frame sequences were concerned, excess twin sharing was weaker.

These data are also associated with another study on T cells expressing NK-cell markers.

The specimen was CD8+ T cells sorted from blood. J is TRBJ2-7 and V is TRBV3-1; D possibly corresponds to TRBD2 (5 bases). This TCR was recovered from a woman aged 18-29 years in good health. CDR3 nucleotides: TGTGCCAGCAGCGGCCGGGATAGCTACGAGCAGTACTTC. It specifies CASSGRDSYEQYF.